Detailed here is one T cell receptor (beta chain). The sample is drawn from a study of T cells in Graves' hyperthyroidism and ophthalmopathy. The CDR3 regions of TCR beta were amplified from RNA transcripts. TCR CDR3 regions were first amplified by RT-PCR with HTBI primers. MiXCR, applied by TCRdb to the multiplex PCR reads, yields one record per CDR3 protein. The sample has hundreds of thousands of distinct CDR3 sequences, 45% seen once. The specimen sequenced was peripheral blood or thyroid tissue (not recorded which). This clonotype originated in an adult man with Graves' disease, either hyperthyroidism or ophthalmopathy (not recorded which).

The CDR3 region is CASSVSGGKAGNTIYF. CDR3 DNA: TGTGCCAGCAGCGTATCGGGGGGTAAAGCTGGAAACACCATATATTTT. The chain couples TRBV9 to TRBJ1-3, with TRBD1 as a possible D gene (5 bases). V was trimmed by 1 base and J by 2 bases, leaving 13 bases between them. The germline gives CDR1 SGDLS, CDR2 YYNGEE. CDR3 length: 16 amino acids.